These 23 T cell receptor beta chains share one sample of origin, sequenced in a study of T cells after posttransplantation cyclophosphamide. TCRdb keeps only in-frame clones here, not all; method: immunoSEQ multiplex PCR. The data show tens of thousands of clones, with none appearing a single time. The sequenced sample consisted of PBMCs. The receptors were sampled from a man aged 25 to 40 in good health and a related stem cell transplant donor.

This clone was recorded many times. The chain employs TRBV6-1 and TRBJ2-7; no clear D gene. Germline V gene lookup returns CDR1 MNHNS and CDR2 SASEGT. The CDR3 has 12 residues. V was clipped by 1 base and J by 3 bases, with 4 bases between them. The CDR3 here is CASSEVNYEQYF. CDR3 in DNA: TGTGCCAGCAGTGAAGTTAACTACGAGCAGTACTTC.

The V call is TRBV19, the J call TRBJ2-7; 8 bases line up with TRBD1. Germline loops: CDR1 LNHDA, CDR2 SQIVND (reference sequence). This CDR3 contains 15 residues. V lost 5 bases to trimming and J lost 2 bases; unmatched junction nucleotides: 8. Here the CDR3 DNA reads TGTGCCAGTAGTCCGCGGGACAGGCTAGCCTACGAGCAGTACTTC. Amino acids: CASSPRDRLAYEQYF.

This clone came up many times. The chain carries TRBV7-9 and TRBJ2-3; D might be TRBD1 (7 bases). This CDR3 spans 16 amino acids. Looked up from germline, CDR1 is SEHNR and CDR2 is FQNEAQ (reference sequence). V was trimmed by 5 bases and J by 2 bases, leaving 17 bases between them. The CDR3 protein is CASSPGGRGDTDTQYF. The CDR3 DNA follows: TGTGCCAGCAGCCCCGGCGGCAGGGGGGACACAGATACGCAGTATTTT.

This clone came up many times. This chain links TRBV6-1 with TRBJ1-1, with TRBD1 as a possible D gene (6 bases). Germline V gives CDR1 MNHNS, CDR2 SASEGT. The CDR3 length is 14 residues. V was pared by 5 bases and J by 4 bases, with 14 bases between. The DNA for the CDR3 is TGTGCCAGCAGTCAATATACAGGGACCACTGAAGCTTTCTTT. This sequence encodes CASSQYTGTTEAFF.

The table lists this clone with many counts. The junction departs from germline at one end; a sequencing error may be responsible. The J gene is TRBJ2-3, the V gene TRBV6-2 or TRBV6-3; 8 nucleotides agree with TRBD2. Germline V gene lookup returns CDR1 MNHEY and CDR2 SVGEGT. The length of the CDR3 is 17 residues. The CDR3 sequence: CASSNSLTGGPADTQYF. The DNA for the CDR3 is TGTGCCAGCAGTAACTCCCTTACGGGGGGGCCAGCAGATACGCAGTATTTT.

This clone was seen many times. V usage is TRBV12-3 or TRBV12-4 and J usage is TRBJ1-5, with D unresolved. CDR3 length: 13 residues. The V gene lost 5 bases and the J gene lost 1 base, with 6 bases spanning the gap. DNA for the CDR3: TGTGCCAGCAGTCTCAGGAGCAATCAGCCCCAGCATTTT. Translation: CASSLRSNQPQHF.

This clone has a count of ten or more. The chain combines TRBV15 with TRBJ2-1; 9 nucleotides agree with TRBD2. CDR3 size: 17 residues. V lost 2 bases, J lost 7 bases, and 12 bases stayed unmatched. Per germline, CDR1 LNHNV and CDR2 YYDKDF (reference sequence). The chain's CDR3 is CATSRSTGGGAGNEQFF. Here the CDR3 DNA reads TGTGCCACCAGCAGATCGACGGGCGGGGGGGCAGGGAATGAGCAGTTCTTC. Using reference TRBV15 and TRBJ2-1 for the parts outside the CDR3, the full variable domain is DAMVIQNPRYQVTQFGKPVTLSCSQTLNHNVMYWYQQKSSQAPKLLFHYYDKDFNNEADTPDNFQSRRPNTSFCFLDIRSPGLGDTAMYLCATSRSTGGGAGNEQFFGPGTRLTVL.

This clone was recorded at least ten times. The chain uses TRBV6-6 and TRBJ2-3; D remains ambiguous. CDR1 is MNHNY and CDR2 is SVGAGI in the germline V gene (reference sequence). Trimming removed 5 bases from V and 5 bases from J, with 5 bases in between. CDR3 size: 11 residues. The CDR3 DNA is TGTGCCAGCAGTAACGGAGATACGCAGTATTTT. Its translation: CASSNGDTQYF.

This clone appeared many times. This chain uses TRBV7-6 with TRBJ1-1, with 7 nucleotides matching TRBD1. CDR1 is SGHVS and CDR2 is FNYEAQ in the germline V gene. The CDR3 sequence is 16 residues long. The junction had 4 bases not matched to a gene; V was cut back by 0 bases and J by 0 bases. The CDR3 DNA is TGTGCCAGCAGCTTAGCAGGGCAGGGGGTGAACACTGAAGCTTTCTTT. It yields the protein CASSLAGQGVNTEAFF.

This clone was counted at least ten times. The rearrangement links TRBV12-3 or TRBV12-4 to TRBJ2-2; D is uncertain. The CDR3 consists of 15 residues. V was clipped by 7 bases and J by 1 base, with 13 bases between them. As DNA, the CDR3 is TGTGCCAGCACCTCCCTTACAAGGAACACCGGGGAGCTGTTTTTT. Encoded protein: CASTSLTRNTGELFF.

On this clone: The identical CDR3 is also encoded by other nucleotide sequences in the sample. CDR3 loop: CASSRGTGGVLWAFF. The DNA for the CDR3 is TGCGCCAGCAGCCGAGGGACGGGGGGCGTTTTATGGGCTTTCTTT. The rearrangement links TRBV5-1 to TRBJ1-1, with TRBD1 as a possible D gene (6 bases). The CDR3 length is 15 residues. CDR1 is SGHRS, CDR2 YFSETQ, per germline. Trimming shortened V by 4 bases and J by 11 bases, and 24 bases separated the two germline ends.

This clone occurred many times. The chain recombines TRBV5-1 with TRBJ2-6, with D maybe TRBD1 (6 bases). The length of the CDR3 is 15 residues. Trimming left V 4 bases short and J 0 bases short, with 8 bases between. The V gene's germline CDR1 is SGHRS and CDR2 YFSETQ. CDR3 sequence reads: CASSLDSSGANVLTF. The CDR3 region has the DNA TGCGCCAGCAGCCTGGACAGCTCTGGGGCCAACGTCCTGACTTTC.

This clone has at least ten counts. The V gene is TRBV5-4, the J gene TRBJ2-4, with a possible D match to TRBD2 (5 bases). CDR3 length equals 15 residues. V was cut by 5 bases and J by 0 bases, with 12 bases left in between. Germline V lookup: CDR1 SGHNT, CDR2 YYREEE (reference sequence). CDR3 in DNA: TGTGCCAGCAGTAGAGAGGGTCTAGCCAAAAACATTCAGTACTTC. Its translation is CASSREGLAKNIQYF.

This clone was seen more than once but under ten times. This sequence joins TRBV5-4 and TRBJ2-3; 11 nucleotides line up with TRBD1. CDR3 length: 15 amino acids. After removal of 3 bases from V and 4 bases from J, the junction contained 4 bases not matched to a gene. The germline gives CDR1 SGHNT, CDR2 YYREEE (reference sequence). In DNA, the CDR3 is TGTGCCAGCAGCTCAGGACAGGGGGCTGCAGATACGCAGTATTTT. As protein: CASSSGQGAADTQYF.

This clone was found many times. V is TRBV7-2 and J is TRBJ1-1; TRBD1 might be the D (5 bases). This CDR3 spans 12 amino acids. The germline gives CDR1 SGHTA, CDR2 FQGNSA. Trimming removed 3 bases from V and 8 bases from J, with 10 bases in between. The CDR3 reads CASSFKAGEAFF. As DNA, the CDR3 is TGTGCCAGCAGCTTCAAGGCAGGGGAAGCTTTCTTT. Looking up the rest from reference TRBV7-2 and TRBJ1-1 gives the full variable domain: GAGVSQSPSNKVTEKGKDVELRCDPISGHTALYWYRQSLGQGLEFLIYFQGNSAPDKSGLPSDRFSAERTGGSVSTLTIQRTQQEDSAVYLCASSFKAGEAFFGQGTRLTVV.

This clone was seen repeatedly, ten times or more. The V gene is TRBV7-3, the J gene TRBJ2-7; 11 bases fit TRBD1. The CDR3 has 15 amino acids. After removal of 5 bases from V and 3 bases from J, the junction contained 6 bases not matched to a gene. Germline values: CDR1 SGHTA, CDR2 FQGTGA. The CDR3 sequence: CASSPQGTGGYEQYF. The CDR3 DNA sequence: TGTGCCAGCAGCCCTCAAGGGACAGGGGGCTACGAGCAGTACTTC.

This clone was detected many times. The chain uses TRBV5-1 and TRBJ1-1; D is possibly TRBD1 (5 bases). The germline CDR1 and CDR2 sequences are SGHRS and YFSETQ. Trimming took off 0 bases at V and 1 base at J, with 10 bases between the two ends. This CDR3 region has 15 residues. This CDR3 reads CASSLAQGRNTEAFF. CDR3 DNA: TGCGCCAGCAGCTTGGCCCAGGGAAGGAACACTGAAGCTTTCTTT.

This clone was counted many times. The chain is built from TRBV5-1 and TRBJ1-2; no reliable D call. This CDR3 contains 12 residues. CDR1 and CDR2 (germline): SGHRS, YFSETQ. Between the trimmed V and J ends, which lost 4 bases and 11 bases, there was a span of 15 bases. The CDR3 bases are TGCGCCAGCAGCGATGCTGGTCAAGGGTACACCTTC. Protein product: CASSDAGQGYTF.

This clone was observed at least ten times. The rearrangement uses TRBV7-8 and TRBJ2-1; 9 nucleotides align to TRBD2. Germline trimming cut 2 bases from V and 5 bases from J; bases unmatched to any gene: 4. The germline V gene encodes CDR1 SGHVS and CDR2 FQNEAQ. This CDR3 is 15 amino acids long. The CDR3 bases are TGTGCCAGCAGCTTAAGGACTAGCGACCACAATGAGCAGTTCTTC. It translates to CASSLRTSDHNEQFF. Supplemented by reference TRBV7-8 and TRBJ2-1, the full variable domain reads GAGVSQSPRYKVAKRGQDVALRCDPISGHVSLFWYQQALGQGPEFLTYFQNEAQLDKSGLPSDRFFAERPEGSVSTLKIQRTQQEDSAVYLCASSLRTSDHNEQFFGPGTRLTVL.

This clone has a count of ten or more. One end of the junction does not line up with germline, which may come from a read error. The chain uses TRBV4-1 and TRBJ2-7, with TRBD1 matching 10 bases. This CDR3 is built from 18 residues. Looked up from germline, CDR1 is MGHRA and CDR2 is YSYEKL. CDR3 region: CTSSQVARDRGFRNEQYF. CDR3 nucleotide sequence: TGCACCAGCAGCCAAGTCGCTCGGGACAGGGGATTTCGGAACGAGCAGTACTTC.

This clone was picked up many times. The V and J genes are TRBV19 and TRBJ1-2; 9 bases agree with TRBD1. CDR1 and CDR2 (germline): LNHDA, SQIVND (reference sequence). This CDR3 comprises 14 residues. V lost 3 bases, J lost 4 bases, and 3 bases stayed unmatched. CDR3 nucleotide sequence: TGTGCCAGTAGTATGGGACAGGGTCCCTATGGCTACACCTTC. Protein sequence: CASSMGQGPYGYTF. Based on the CDR3 plus reference TRBV19 and TRBJ1-2, the full variable domain is DGGITQSPKYLFRKEGQNVTLSCEQNLNHDAMYWYRQDPGQGLRLIYYSQIVNDFQKGDIAEGYSVSREKKESFPLTVTSAQKNPTAFYLCASSMGQGPYGYTFGSGTRLTVV.

This clone was picked up many times. The gene calls are TRBV6-5 and TRBJ1-4; D may be TRBD1 (5 bases). Germline V gives CDR1 MNHEY, CDR2 SVGAGI. V was cut by 3 bases and J by 8 bases, with 19 bases left in between. The CDR3 contains 16 residues. CDR3 region: CASSYGQGAFREKLFF. For the CDR3, the DNA is TGTGCCAGCAGTTATGGGCAGGGAGCTTTTCGCGAAAAACTGTTTTTT.

This clone showed up just a few times. The genes are TRBV12-3 or TRBV12-4 and TRBJ2-5; 7 bases are a match to TRBD2. The CDR3 has 13 residues. V was pared by 5 bases and J by 4 bases, with 4 bases of the junction left unmatched. CDR3 in amino acids: CASSPLAPETQYF. DNA of the CDR3: TGTGCCAGCAGTCCACTAGCGCCAGAGACCCAGTACTTC.